These T cell receptor beta chains were read from a single sample in a study of cytomegalovirus exposure and HLA in healthy donors. Method: immunoSEQ multiplex PCR; TCRdb's copy keeps in-frame clones and lacks some. The sample carries approximately 190,000 clones, roughly 80% recorded once. Specimen: PBMCs. These receptors all come from a woman aged 25 to 39 in good health and CMV-seropositive. CDR3s include the opening cysteine and the closing phenylalanine or tryptophan. A D gene is named only where the DNA matches it firmly. Size values are once, few and many counts, or a class for expanded clones, and some rows have none.

>TRBJ2-1|TRBD1|.|TRBV5-1
CASSPRTGSYNEQFF
TGCGCCAGCAGCCCCCGGACAGGTTCCTACAATGAGCAGTTCTTC
>TRBJ1-1|.|.|TRBV5-4
CASSPGGGDTEAFF
TGTGCCAGCAGCCCCGGTGGGGGGGACACTGAAGCTTTCTTT
>TRBJ1-1|.|.|TRBV7-7
CASSSSVNTEAFF
TGTGCTAGCAGCTCGTCAGTGAACACTGAAGCTTTCTTT
>TRBJ1-1|.|.|TRBV7-7
CASSPVGGTEAFF
TGTGCTAGCAGCCCGGTCGGCGGCACTGAAGCTTTCTTT
>TRBJ1-2|TRBD1|.|TRBV11-2
CASSLAGQVNYGYTF
TGTGCCAGCAGCTTAGCTGGACAGGTCAACTATGGCTACACCTTC
>TRBJ2-1|TRBD2|.|TRBV5-4
CASSSTSGGLSEQFF
TGTGCCAGCAGCTCGACTAGCGGGGGGCTAAGTGAGCAGTTCTTC
>TRBJ2-2|.|.|TRBV7-9
CASSLAISGGNTGELFF
TGTGCCAGCAGCTTAGCTATCAGTGGGGGCAACACCGGGGAGCTGTTTTTT
>TRBJ2-3|TRBD2|.|TRBV7-2
CASSLAGGAGDTQYF
TGTGCCAGCAGCTTAGCGGGAGGGGCGGGAGATACGCAGTATTTT
>TRBJ1-3|TRBD1|.|TRBV4-2
CASSRGQESSGNTIYF
TGTGCCAGCAGCCGAGGACAGGAAAGCTCTGGAAACACCATATATTTT
>TRBJ1-5|.|.|TRBV7-2
CASSLGTGGPQHF
TGTGCCAGCAGCTTGGGTACCGGGGGGCCCCAGCATTTT
>TRBJ2-2|.|.|TRBV25-1
CASRKTSGETGELFF
TGTGCCAGCAGAAAGACTAGTGGGGAAACCGGGGAGCTGTTTTTT
>TRBJ2-1|TRBD2|many|TRBV6-6
CASSRIAGGTLNEQFF
TGTGCCAGCAGCCGGATAGCGGGAGGGACCCTCAATGAGCAGTTCTTC
>TRBJ2-5|TRBD1|.|TRBV11-3
CASSQGASRTETQYF
TGTGCCAGCAGCCAGGGGGCCTCCAGGACGGAGACCCAGTACTTC
>TRBJ2-7|TRBD1|.|TRBV15
CATRRDRDEQYF
TGTGCCACCAGGAGGGACAGGGACGAGCAGTACTTC
>TRBJ2-7|.|.|TRBV28
CASSLTGSYEQYF
TGTGCCAGCAGTTTAACAGGTTCCTACGAGCAGTACTTC
>TRBJ1-1|.|.|TRBV11-2
CASSFPSGDYEAFF
TGTGCCAGCAGCTTCCCCTCAGGGGATTATGAAGCTTTCTTT
>TRBJ1-5|TRBD1|.|TRBV10-3
CAISDRGSQPQHF
TGTGCCATCAGCGACAGGGGTAGTCAGCCCCAGCATTTT
>TRBJ2-7|.|few|TRBV27
CASSLARLPFREQYF
TGTGCCAGCAGTTTAGCGCGACTCCCATTCCGCGAGCAGTACTTC
>TRBJ1-1|.|.|TRBV30
CAWRAGLDTEAFF
TGTGCCTGGAGAGCGGGTTTGGACACTGAAGCTTTCTTT
>TRBJ1-4|TRBD1|.|TRBV4-3
CASSQDNRGLGEKLFF
TGCGCCAGCAGCCAGGACAACAGGGGGCTCGGTGAAAAACTGTTTTTT
>TRBJ1-1|.|.|TRBV30
CAWSSGRGRTEAFF
TGTGCCTGGAGTTCAGGCAGGGGAAGAACTGAAGCTTTCTTT
>TRBJ2-5|.|.|TRBV6-1
CATKDRLSQETQYF
TGTGCCACCAAGGACAGATTGAGCCAAGAGACCCAGTACTTC
>TRBJ2-1|TRBD1|few|TRBV7-3
CASSHPGQGLGEQFF
TGTGCCAGCAGCCATCCGGGACAGGGTTTAGGTGAGCAGTTCTTC
>TRBJ1-6|TRBD1|.|TRBV5-6
CASSQRRDRDSPLHF
TGTGCCAGCAGCCAAAGAAGGGACAGGGATTCACCCCTCCACTTT
>TRBJ1-1|TRBD1|.|TRBV27
CASSRPGTARHEAFF
TGTGCCAGCAGTAGACCAGGGACAGCCCGACATGAAGCTTTCTTT
>TRBJ2-5|.|once|TRBV7-9
CASSPRAGTQYF
TGTGCCAGCAGCCCTAGAGCCGGGACCCAGTACTTC
>TRBJ2-3|.|.|TRBV7-7
CASSPRYSTDTQYF
TGTGCTAGCAGCCCCAGGTACAGCACAGATACGCAGTATTTT
>TRBJ2-2|.|.|TRBV5-4
CASSLIAGANTGELFF
TGTGCCAGCAGCTTGATCGCAGGGGCGAACACCGGGGAGCTGTTTTTT
>TRBJ2-1|TRBD2|.|TRBV5-6
CASSHRTSGRISYNEQFF
TGTGCCAGCAGCCATCGGACTAGCGGGAGGATCTCCTACAATGAGCAGTTCTTC
>TRBJ2-1|TRBD2|.|TRBV5-1
CASSLSSGSFYEQFF
TGCGCCAGCAGCTTGTCTAGCGGGAGCTTTTATGAGCAGTTCTTC
>TRBJ1-3|.|few|TRBV4-3
CASSQGIRENTIYF
TGCGCCAGCAGCCAAGGTATAAGAGAAAACACCATATATTTT
>TRBJ2-1|TRBD1|.|TRBV19
CASSIEPGQNYEQFF
TGTGCCAGTAGTATAGAGCCGGGACAGAACTATGAGCAGTTCTTC
>TRBJ2-7|TRBD2|.|TRBV7-9
CASSFSGTSLEQYF
TGTGCCAGCAGCTTCTCCGGGACTAGTCTCGAGCAGTACTTC
>TRBJ1-1|TRBD1|.|TRBV9
CASSPWTGDGTEAFF
TGTGCCAGCAGCCCGTGGACAGGGGATGGCACTGAAGCTTTCTTT
>TRBJ2-2|TRBD2|.|TRBV27
CASSQLAGGPRGTGELFF
TGTGCCAGCAGCCAACTAGCGGGAGGGCCCAGGGGCACCGGGGAGCTGTTTTTT
>TRBJ2-1|.|.|TRBV7-3
CASSFHYTRQGRGDNEQFF
TGTGCCAGCAGCTTCCATTACACTCGACAGGGAAGGGGGGATAATGAGCAGTTCTTC
>TRBJ2-1|TRBD2|.|TRBV4-1
CASSRAGGGYNEQFF
TGCGCCAGCAGCCGAGCGGGGGGAGGGTACAATGAGCAGTTCTTC
>TRBJ2-5|TRBD2|.|TRBV7-2
CASSFAGGRETQYF
TGTGCCAGCAGCTTCGCGGGGGGGAGAGAGACCCAGTACTTC
>TRBJ2-2|.|.|TRBV7-9
CASSLWGGGTGELFF
TGTGCCAGCAGCTTGTGGGGAGGAGGCACCGGGGAGCTGTTTTTT
>TRBJ2-7|.|.|TRBV4-1
CASSQGARTEIYEQYF
TGCGCCAGCAGCCAAGGAGCCAGGACTGAGATCTACGAGCAGTACTTC
>TRBJ2-7|.|.|TRBV5-1
CTQRKESSYEQYF
TGCACCCAGCGGAAAGAGAGCTCCTACGAGCAGTACTTC
>TRBJ2-5|.|once|TRBV18
CASSPAIGETQYF
TGTGCCAGCTCACCAGCGATCGGAGAGACCCAGTACTTC
>TRBJ2-1|TRBD2|.|TRBV4-2
CASSQEPAGGFYNEQFF
TGTGCCAGCAGCCAAGAACCCGCGGGAGGGTTCTACAATGAGCAGTTCTTC
>TRBJ1-5|.|.|TRBV9
CASSGRSLTYQPQHF
TGTGCCAGCAGCGGAAGGAGCCTAACCTATCAGCCCCAGCATTTT
>TRBJ1-1|.|.|TRBV28
CASRPSTGMRAFF
TGTGCCAGCAGACCTTCGACAGGCATGAGGGCTTTCTTT
>TRBJ2-2|.|.|TRBV19
CASSINPLSAGELFF
TGTGCCAGTAGTATAAACCCCCTTTCGGCCGGGGAGCTGTTTTTT
>TRBJ2-3|TRBD2|.|TRBV7-6
CASRRGAGEIDTQYF
TGTGCCAGCAGGCGCGGGGCGGGAGAAATAGATACGCAGTATTTT
>TRBJ1-6|.|.|TRBV5-1
CASSAGLPASPLHF
TGCGCCAGCAGCGCGGGTCTACCAGCCTCACCCCTCCACTTT
>TRBJ1-1|.|.|TRBV19
CASSIFGYRAPLNTEAFF
TGTGCCAGTAGTATATTTGGTTACAGGGCGCCGTTGAACACTGAAGCTTTCTTT
>TRBJ1-1|.|.|TRBV2
CASRAGDGGTEAFF
TGTGCCAGCAGAGCAGGGGACGGAGGCACTGAAGCTTTCTTT
>TRBJ2-1|TRBD2|.|TRBV7-2
CASSLYPGLAGTKQFF
TGTGCCAGCAGCTTATATCCGGGACTAGCGGGAACCAAGCAGTTCTTC